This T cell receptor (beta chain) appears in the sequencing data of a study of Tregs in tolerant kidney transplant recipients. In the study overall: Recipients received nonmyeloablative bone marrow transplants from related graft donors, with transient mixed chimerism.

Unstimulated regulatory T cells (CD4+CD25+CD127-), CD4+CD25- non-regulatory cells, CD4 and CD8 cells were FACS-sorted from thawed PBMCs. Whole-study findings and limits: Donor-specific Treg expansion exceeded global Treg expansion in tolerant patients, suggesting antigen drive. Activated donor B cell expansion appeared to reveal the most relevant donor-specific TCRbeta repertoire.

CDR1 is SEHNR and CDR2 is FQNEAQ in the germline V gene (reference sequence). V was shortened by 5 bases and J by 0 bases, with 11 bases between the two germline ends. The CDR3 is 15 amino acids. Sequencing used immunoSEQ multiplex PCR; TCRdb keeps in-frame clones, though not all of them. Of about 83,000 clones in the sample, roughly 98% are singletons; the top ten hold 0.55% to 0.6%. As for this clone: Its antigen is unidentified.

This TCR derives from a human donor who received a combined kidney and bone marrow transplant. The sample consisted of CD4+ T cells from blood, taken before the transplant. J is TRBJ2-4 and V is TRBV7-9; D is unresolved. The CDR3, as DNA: TGTGCCAGCAGCCATAGAAACCTAGCCAAAAACATTCAGTACTTC. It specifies CASSHRNLAKNIQYF.